This TCR beta chain appears in the sequencing data of a study of OX40 agonist ivuxolimab in advanced cancers. Points on this clone: This specimen includes other DNA sequences encoding the same CDR3.

Autoimmune disease history or systemic immunosuppression barred patients. This CDR3 spans 15 amino acids. The V and J ends lost 4 bases and 5 bases, in that order; junction bases with no gene match: 6. Germline CDR1 is SGHRS and CDR2 is YFSETQ. Produced via immunoSEQ multiplex PCR; TCRdb's table is partial and in-frame only. Found here are about 79,000 clones, 90% of them singletons; the top ten hold under 0.35%. Specimen: CD4+ or CD8+ T cells sorted from blood, collected in a trial of the OX40 agonist ivuxolimab. The V and J genes are TRBV5-1 and TRBJ2-1, with 10 bases matching TRBD2. The receptor was derived from an adult with an advanced solid tumor such as melanoma, head and neck, liver or kidney cancer. This CDR3 reads CASSPRTSGHNEQFF. As DNA, the CDR3 is TGCGCCAGCAGCCCCCGGACTAGCGGCCACAATGAGCAGTTCTTC.